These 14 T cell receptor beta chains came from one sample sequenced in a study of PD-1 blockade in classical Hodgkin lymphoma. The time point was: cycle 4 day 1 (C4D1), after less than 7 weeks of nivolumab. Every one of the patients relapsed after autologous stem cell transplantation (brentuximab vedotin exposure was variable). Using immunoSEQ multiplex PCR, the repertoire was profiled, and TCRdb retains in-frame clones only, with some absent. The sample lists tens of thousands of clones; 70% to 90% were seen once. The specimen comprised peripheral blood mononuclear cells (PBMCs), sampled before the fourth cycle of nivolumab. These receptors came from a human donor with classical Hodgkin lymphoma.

CDR3 DNA: TGTGCCAGCAGTGTGGGTACAGGGCTCGGAGATACGCAGTATTTT. It yields the protein CASSVGTGLGDTQYF. The chain couples TRBV6-1 to TRBJ2-3; possible D gene TRBD1, 6 bases. This CDR3 is 15 amino acids long. V lost 4 bases to trimming and J lost 5 bases, with 16 bases between them. Germline CDR1 and CDR2: MNHNS and SASEGT.

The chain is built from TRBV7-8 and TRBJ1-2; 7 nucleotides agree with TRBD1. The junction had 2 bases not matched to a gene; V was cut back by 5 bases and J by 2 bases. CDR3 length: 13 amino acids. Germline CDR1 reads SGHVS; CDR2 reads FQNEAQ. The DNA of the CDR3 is TGTGCCAGCAGCCAGGACAGGAACTATGGCTACACCTTC. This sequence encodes CASSQDRNYGYTF.

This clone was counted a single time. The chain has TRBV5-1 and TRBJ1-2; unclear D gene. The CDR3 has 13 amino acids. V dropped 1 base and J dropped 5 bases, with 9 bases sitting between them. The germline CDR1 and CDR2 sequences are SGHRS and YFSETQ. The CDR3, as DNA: TGCGCCAGCAGCTTGAGCGCGGCTTATGGCTACACCTTC. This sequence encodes CASSLSAAYGYTF.

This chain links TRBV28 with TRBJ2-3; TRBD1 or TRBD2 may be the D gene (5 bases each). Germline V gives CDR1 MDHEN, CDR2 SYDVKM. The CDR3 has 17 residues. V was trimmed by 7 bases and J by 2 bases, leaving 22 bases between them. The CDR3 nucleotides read TGTGCCAGCATCCTACGGGGCCGGGCAACCAACACAGATACGCAGTATTTT. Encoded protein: CASILRGRATNTDTQYF.

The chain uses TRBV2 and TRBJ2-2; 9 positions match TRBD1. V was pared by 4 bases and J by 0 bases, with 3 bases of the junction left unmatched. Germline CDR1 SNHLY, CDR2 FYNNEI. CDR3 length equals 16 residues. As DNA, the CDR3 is TGTGCCAGCAGTGTGGACAGGGGTACGAACACCGGGGAGCTGTTTTTT. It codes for CASSVDRGTNTGELFF.

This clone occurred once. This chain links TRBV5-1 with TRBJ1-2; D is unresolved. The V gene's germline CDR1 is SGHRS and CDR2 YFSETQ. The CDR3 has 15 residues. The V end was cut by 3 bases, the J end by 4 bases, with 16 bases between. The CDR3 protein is CASSSTGLTSYGYTF. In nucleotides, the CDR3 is TGCGCCAGCAGCTCAACCGGACTCACATCCTATGGCTACACCTTC.

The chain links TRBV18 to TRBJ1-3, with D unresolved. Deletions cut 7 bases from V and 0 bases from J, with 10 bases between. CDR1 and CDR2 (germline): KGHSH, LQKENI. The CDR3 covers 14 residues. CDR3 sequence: CASFGYPSGNTIYF. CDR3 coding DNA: TGTGCCAGCTTTGGTTATCCCTCTGGAAACACCATATATTTT.

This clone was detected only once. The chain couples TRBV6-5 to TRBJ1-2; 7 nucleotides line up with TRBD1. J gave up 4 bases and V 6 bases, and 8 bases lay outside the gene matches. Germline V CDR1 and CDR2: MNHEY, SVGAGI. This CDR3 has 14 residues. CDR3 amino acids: CASSLGSGGYGYTF. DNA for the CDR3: TGTGCCAGCAGCCTAGGTTCAGGGGGCTATGGCTACACCTTC.

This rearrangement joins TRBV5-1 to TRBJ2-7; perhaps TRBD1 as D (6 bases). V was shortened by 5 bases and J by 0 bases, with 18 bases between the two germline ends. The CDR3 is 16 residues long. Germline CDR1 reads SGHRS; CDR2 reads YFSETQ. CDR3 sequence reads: CASRTQPGTSSYEQYF. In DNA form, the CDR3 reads TGCGCCAGCAGAACACAACCCGGGACAAGCTCCTACGAGCAGTACTTC.

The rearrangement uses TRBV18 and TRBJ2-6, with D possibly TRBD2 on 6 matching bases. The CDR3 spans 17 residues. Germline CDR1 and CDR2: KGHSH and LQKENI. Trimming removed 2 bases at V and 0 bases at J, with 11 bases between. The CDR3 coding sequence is TGTGCCAGCTCACCATTTCCGGGACTCTCTGGGGCCAACGTCCTGACTTTC. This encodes CASSPFPGLSGANVLTF. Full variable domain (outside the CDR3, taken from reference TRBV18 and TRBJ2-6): NAGVMQNPRHLVRRRGQEARLRCSPMKGHSHVYWYRQLPEEGLKFMVYLQKENIIDESGMPKERFSAEFPKEGPSILRIQQVVRGDSAAYFCASSPFPGLSGANVLTFGAGSRLTVL.

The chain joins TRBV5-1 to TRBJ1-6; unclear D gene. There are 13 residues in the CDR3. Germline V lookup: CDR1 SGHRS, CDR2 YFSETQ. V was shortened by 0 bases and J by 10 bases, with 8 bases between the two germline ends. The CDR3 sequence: CASSLDDTSPLHF. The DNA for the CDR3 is TGCGCCAGCAGCTTGGACGATACCTCACCCCTCCACTTT.

The CDR3 DNA sequence: TGTGCCAGCAGCCATTCAGGGGCAGGGAACACCGGGGAGCTGTTTTTT. Protein sequence: CASSHSGAGNTGELFF. The genes are TRBV7-9 and TRBJ2-2; D might be TRBD1 (6 bases). V dropped 5 bases and J dropped 1 base, with 14 bases sitting between them. Germline loops: CDR1 SEHNR, CDR2 FQNEAQ (reference sequence). CDR3 length equals 16 residues. Full variable domain (remainder filled in from reference TRBV7-9 and TRBJ2-2): DTGVSQNPRHKITKRGQNVTFRCDPISEHNRLYWYRQTLGQGPEFLTYFQNEAQLEKSRLLSDRFSAERPKGSFSTLEIQRTEQGDSAMYLCASSHSGAGNTGELFFGEGSRLTVL.

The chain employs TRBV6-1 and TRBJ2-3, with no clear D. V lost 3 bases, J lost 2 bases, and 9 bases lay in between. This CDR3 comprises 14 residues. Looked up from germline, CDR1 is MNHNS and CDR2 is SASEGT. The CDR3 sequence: CASSENSYTDTQYF. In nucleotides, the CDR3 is TGTGCCAGCAGTGAGAACAGTTACACAGATACGCAGTATTTT.

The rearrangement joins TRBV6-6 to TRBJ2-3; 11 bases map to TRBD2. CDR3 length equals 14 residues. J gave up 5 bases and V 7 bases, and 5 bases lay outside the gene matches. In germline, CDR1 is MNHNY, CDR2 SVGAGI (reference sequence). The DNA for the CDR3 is TGTGCCAGCAAGGGGGGACTAGCGGTAGATACGCAGTATTTT. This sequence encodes CASKGGLAVDTQYF.